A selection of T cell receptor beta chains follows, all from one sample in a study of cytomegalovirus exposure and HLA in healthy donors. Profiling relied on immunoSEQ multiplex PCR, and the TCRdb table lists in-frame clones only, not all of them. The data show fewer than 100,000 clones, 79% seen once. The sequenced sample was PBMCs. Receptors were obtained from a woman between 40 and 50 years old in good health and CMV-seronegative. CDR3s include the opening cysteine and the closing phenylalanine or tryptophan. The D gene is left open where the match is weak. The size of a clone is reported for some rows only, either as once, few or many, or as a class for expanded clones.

CDR3nt: TGTGCCAGCTCACCTCGGCAGGGTGGTAATGGCTACACCTTC
CDR3aa: CASSPRQGGNGYTF
abundance: .
d_gene: .
j_gene: TRBJ1-2
v_gene: TRBV18

CDR3nt: TGCGCCAGCAGCCAAGCCCCACCCACAGGGGGCGATTCACCCCTCCACTTT
CDR3aa: CASSQAPPTGGDSPLHF
abundance: once
d_gene: TRBD1
j_gene: TRBJ1-6
v_gene: TRBV4-1

CDR3nt: TGTGCCTGGAGCGAGAGACCGGGTTCACCCCTCCACTTT
CDR3aa: CAWSERPGSPLHF
abundance: .
d_gene: .
j_gene: TRBJ1-6
v_gene: TRBV30

CDR3nt: TGCGCCAGCAGCCAAGATCCAGACAGGGCTGGCGAGCAGTTCTTC
CDR3aa: CASSQDPDRAGEQFF
abundance: .
d_gene: TRBD1
j_gene: TRBJ2-1
v_gene: TRBV4-3

CDR3nt: TGTGCCAGCAGTAAAACTAGCGGGGAGGACTACGAGCAGTACTTC
CDR3aa: CASSKTSGEDYEQYF
abundance: .
d_gene: TRBD2
j_gene: TRBJ2-7
v_gene: TRBV6-5

CDR3nt: TGTGCCAGCGTCTCCAGCGGGGGGAGGAATACGCAGTATTTT
CDR3aa: CASVSSGGRNTQYF
abundance: .
d_gene: TRBD2
j_gene: TRBJ2-3
v_gene: TRBV27

CDR3nt: TGTGCCAGCAGCTTAGTAGGGGCTGTAGATGGCTACACCTTC
CDR3aa: CASSLVGAVDGYTF
abundance: .
d_gene: .
j_gene: TRBJ1-2
v_gene: TRBV11-2

CDR3nt: TGTGCCAGCAGCACACGGACAGCGAACACCGGGGAGCTGTTTTTT
CDR3aa: CASSTRTANTGELFF
abundance: few
d_gene: .
j_gene: TRBJ2-2
v_gene: TRBV7-2

CDR3nt: TGTGCCAGCAGCCCTGGGGGGACCAACGAGCAGTACTTC
CDR3aa: CASSPGGTNEQYF
abundance: .
d_gene: .
j_gene: TRBJ2-7
v_gene: TRBV11-2

CDR3nt: TGTGCCAGCAGTGGGGGGTTCCGGGCCCGGGAGAGCGAGCAGTACTTC
CDR3aa: CASSGGFRARESEQYF
abundance: .
d_gene: .
j_gene: TRBJ2-7
v_gene: TRBV6-1

CDR3nt: TGTGCCAGCAGCTCACCCGACAGGGGTCACTCCTACAATGAGCAGTTCTTC
CDR3aa: CASSSPDRGHSYNEQFF
abundance: .
d_gene: TRBD1
j_gene: TRBJ2-1
v_gene: TRBV5-4

CDR3nt: TGTGCCAGCAGCGTTGGGACAGGGCCCGACTATGGCTACACCTTC
CDR3aa: CASSVGTGPDYGYTF
abundance: .
d_gene: TRBD1
j_gene: TRBJ1-2
v_gene: TRBV9

CDR3nt: TGTGCCAGCAGCCCCGGGGGGCTGAACACTGAAGCTTTCTTT
CDR3aa: CASSPGGLNTEAFF
abundance: .
d_gene: .
j_gene: TRBJ1-1
v_gene: TRBV7-9

CDR3nt: TGTGCCAGCAGCGTAGGAGGGTCCTACGAGCAGTACTTC
CDR3aa: CASSVGGSYEQYF
abundance: .
d_gene: .
j_gene: TRBJ2-7
v_gene: TRBV9

CDR3nt: TGTGCCAGCAACGACCCGGGACAGGTTCTCACTGAAGCTTTCTTT
CDR3aa: CASNDPGQVLTEAFF
abundance: .
d_gene: TRBD1
j_gene: TRBJ1-1
v_gene: TRBV2

CDR3nt: TGTGCCTACGGTAGGGGGTTGGGGGCGAACACTGAAGCTTTCTTT
CDR3aa: CAYGRGLGANTEAFF
abundance: few
d_gene: .
j_gene: TRBJ1-1
v_gene: TRBV30

CDR3nt: TGTGCCAGCAGCCTAGGGACAATCGGTCAGCCCCAGCATTTT
CDR3aa: CASSLGTIGQPQHF
abundance: .
d_gene: .
j_gene: TRBJ1-5
v_gene: TRBV7-2

CDR3nt: TGTGCCACCAACTCCGGGAAACAGATGCGGGGGACCCAGTACTTC
CDR3aa: CATNSGKQMRGTQYF
abundance: .
d_gene: .
j_gene: TRBJ2-5
v_gene: TRBV19

CDR3nt: TGCAGTGCTAGGGGGGACAGTGAAGCTTTCTTT
CDR3aa: CSARGDSEAFF
abundance: .
d_gene: TRBD1
j_gene: TRBJ1-1
v_gene: TRBV20-1

CDR3nt: TGTGCCAGCAGTTACTCGATACCAGGAATGAACACTGAAGCTTTCTTT
CDR3aa: CASSYSIPGMNTEAFF
abundance: .
d_gene: .
j_gene: TRBJ1-1
v_gene: TRBV6-5

CDR3nt: TGTGCCACCAGCAGAGGGTTAGCGGGGGGTTTATACAATGAGCAGTTCTTC
CDR3aa: CATSRGLAGGLYNEQFF
abundance: .
d_gene: TRBD2
j_gene: TRBJ2-1
v_gene: TRBV15

CDR3nt: TGTGCCAGCAGCCAGACCGGGGCCGGGGAGCTGTTTTTT
CDR3aa: CASSQTGAGELFF
abundance: .
d_gene: .
j_gene: TRBJ2-2
v_gene: TRBV6-4

CDR3nt: TGCAGCGTTGAACCGTGGACAGGGGGCCCCGATGAGCAGTTCTTC
CDR3aa: CSVEPWTGGPDEQFF
abundance: .
d_gene: TRBD1
j_gene: TRBJ2-1
v_gene: TRBV29-1

CDR3nt: TGTGCCAGCAGCGCCCGGGACAGGCCAGACAATGAGCAGTTCTTC
CDR3aa: CASSARDRPDNEQFF
abundance: .
d_gene: TRBD1
j_gene: TRBJ2-1
v_gene: TRBV7-8

CDR3nt: TGCGCCAGCTCCGGGGGGTGGACCGGGGAGCTGTTTTTT
CDR3aa: CASSGGWTGELFF
abundance: .
d_gene: TRBD2
j_gene: TRBJ2-2
v_gene: TRBV5-1

CDR3nt: TGTGCCAGCAGGCCGGGACTAGCGGGGTACGAGCAGTACTTC
CDR3aa: CASRPGLAGYEQYF
abundance: .
d_gene: TRBD2
j_gene: TRBJ2-7
v_gene: TRBV28

CDR3nt: TGTGCCAGCAGCCGCATGGGGGGAGAGCAGTACTTC
CDR3aa: CASSRMGGEQYF
abundance: .
d_gene: .
j_gene: TRBJ2-7
v_gene: TRBV7-6

CDR3nt: TGTGCCAGCTCACCGCGGCCGACAGGGATTGAAGCTTTCTTT
CDR3aa: CASSPRPTGIEAFF
abundance: .
d_gene: TRBD1
j_gene: TRBJ1-1
v_gene: TRBV18

CDR3nt: TGTGCCAGCAGTGAAGACCTAGCGGGAGTCACCGGGGAGCTGTTTTTT
CDR3aa: CASSEDLAGVTGELFF
abundance: .
d_gene: TRBD2
j_gene: TRBJ2-2
v_gene: TRBV2

CDR3nt: TGTGCCAGCCAGCGGGGACCAAACAATGAGCAGTTCTTC
CDR3aa: CASQRGPNNEQFF
abundance: .
d_gene: TRBD2
j_gene: TRBJ2-1
v_gene: TRBV11-1

CDR3nt: TGTGCCAGCAGTCGAACAGGTGACACTGAAGCTTTCTTT
CDR3aa: CASSRTGDTEAFF
abundance: .
d_gene: .
j_gene: TRBJ1-1
v_gene: TRBV2

CDR3nt: TGTGCCAGCAGCGTAGCGACAGGGGGTTACACTGAAGCTTTCTTT
CDR3aa: CASSVATGGYTEAFF
abundance: .
d_gene: TRBD1
j_gene: TRBJ1-1
v_gene: TRBV9

CDR3nt: TGTGCCAGCAGCCAGGGAGAATTTATCAACCAAGAGACCCAGTACTTC
CDR3aa: CASSQGEFINQETQYF
abundance: .
d_gene: .
j_gene: TRBJ2-5
v_gene: TRBV4-2

CDR3nt: TGCGCCAGCAGCCAAGGCATTATAGCGGGGGGGAGCACAGATACGCAGTATTTT
CDR3aa: CASSQGIIAGGSTDTQYF
abundance: .
d_gene: TRBD2
j_gene: TRBJ2-3
v_gene: TRBV4-3

CDR3nt: TGTGCCAGTAGTTTGCCAGGCTATGGCTACACCTTC
CDR3aa: CASSLPGYGYTF
abundance: .
d_gene: .
j_gene: TRBJ1-2
v_gene: TRBV19

CDR3nt: TGCAGCGTAGCACCGGACAGACGGGGCGAGCAGTACTTC
CDR3aa: CSVAPDRRGEQYF
abundance: .
d_gene: .
j_gene: TRBJ2-7
v_gene: TRBV29-1

CDR3nt: TGTGCCAGCAGCCAAGTGACTAGCGGGGGGGCTTTGCAGTACTTC
CDR3aa: CASSQVTSGGALQYF
abundance: .
d_gene: TRBD2
j_gene: TRBJ2-7
v_gene: TRBV4-2

CDR3nt: TGTGCCAGCAGCAGACTCTCCGGGACAGGGGCGCATGGCTACACCTTC
CDR3aa: CASSRLSGTGAHGYTF
abundance: .
d_gene: TRBD1
j_gene: TRBJ1-2
v_gene: TRBV28

CDR3nt: TGTGCCTGTCCCGGGAAGACTAACTATGGCTACACCTTC
CDR3aa: CACPGKTNYGYTF
abundance: .
d_gene: .
j_gene: TRBJ1-2
v_gene: TRBV30

CDR3nt: TGCGCCAACACGACGAACAGGGCCCAGTACTTC
CDR3aa: CANTTNRAQYF
abundance: few
d_gene: .
j_gene: TRBJ2-5
v_gene: TRBV10-1

CDR3nt: TGTGCCAGCAGCTACCCTAGCGGGGGGGCAACAGATACGCAGTATTTT
CDR3aa: CASSYPSGGATDTQYF
abundance: .
d_gene: TRBD2
j_gene: TRBJ2-3
v_gene: TRBV5-4

CDR3nt: TGCGCCAGCAGCCAAGGAGCCGCAACTAATGAAAAACTGTTTTTT
CDR3aa: CASSQGAATNEKLFF
abundance: .
d_gene: .
j_gene: TRBJ1-4
v_gene: TRBV5-1

CDR3nt: TGCGCCAGCAGCTTGTCAACATACATGAACACTGAAGCTTTCTTT
CDR3aa: CASSLSTYMNTEAFF
abundance: .
d_gene: .
j_gene: TRBJ1-1
v_gene: TRBV5-1

CDR3nt: TGCGCCAGCAGCCTGGGACTGGAGTACGAGCAGTACTTC
CDR3aa: CASSLGLEYEQYF
abundance: .
d_gene: .
j_gene: TRBJ2-7
v_gene: TRBV5-1

CDR3nt: TGTGCCAGCAGTCCGCCGGGACAGGGGGCTCGAGAGCAGTACTTC
CDR3aa: CASSPPGQGAREQYF
abundance: .
d_gene: TRBD1
j_gene: TRBJ2-7
v_gene: TRBV27

CDR3nt: TGTGCCAGCTCACCACCCGGACTAGCGGGGGGCCTAACAGATACGCAGTATTTT
CDR3aa: CASSPPGLAGGLTDTQYF
abundance: .
d_gene: TRBD2
j_gene: TRBJ2-3
v_gene: TRBV18

CDR3nt: TGTGCCAGCAGTGAAGGGCCTAGCGGATCACCCCTCCACTTT
CDR3aa: CASSEGPSGSPLHF
abundance: .
d_gene: .
j_gene: TRBJ1-6
v_gene: TRBV25-1

CDR3nt: TGCGCCAGCAGCTTGGCCCCGGGGAATCAGCCCCAGCATTTT
CDR3aa: CASSLAPGNQPQHF
abundance: .
d_gene: .
j_gene: TRBJ1-5
v_gene: TRBV5-1

CDR3nt: TGTGCCAGCAGCGTATTAGCGGGGGGATACAATGAGCAGTTCTTC
CDR3aa: CASSVLAGGYNEQFF
abundance: .
d_gene: TRBD2
j_gene: TRBJ2-1
v_gene: TRBV9

CDR3nt: TGTGCCAGCAGTTACGGAGGGCGGAACACTGAAGCTTTCTTT
CDR3aa: CASSYGGRNTEAFF
abundance: .
d_gene: .
j_gene: TRBJ1-1
v_gene: TRBV6-6